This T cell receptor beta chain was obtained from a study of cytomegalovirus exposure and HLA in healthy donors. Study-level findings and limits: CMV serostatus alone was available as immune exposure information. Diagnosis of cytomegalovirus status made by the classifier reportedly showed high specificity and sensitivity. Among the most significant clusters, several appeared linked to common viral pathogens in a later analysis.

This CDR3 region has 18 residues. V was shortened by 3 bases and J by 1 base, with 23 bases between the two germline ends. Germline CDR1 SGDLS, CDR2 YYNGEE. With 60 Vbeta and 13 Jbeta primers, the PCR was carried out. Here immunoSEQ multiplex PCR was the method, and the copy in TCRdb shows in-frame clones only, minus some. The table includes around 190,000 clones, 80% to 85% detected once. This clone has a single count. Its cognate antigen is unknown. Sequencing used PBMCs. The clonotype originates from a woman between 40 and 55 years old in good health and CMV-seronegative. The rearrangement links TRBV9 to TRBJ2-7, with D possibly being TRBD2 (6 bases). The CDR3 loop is CASSAPLRRRLVSYEQYF. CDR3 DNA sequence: TGTGCCAGCAGCGCACCCCTTCGCCGTAGACTAGTATCCTACGAGCAGTACTTC.